This T cell receptor (beta chain) was recorded in a study of graft-versus-host responses after intestinal transplantation. The data were produced by immunoSEQ multiplex PCR, yet TCRdb's version contains in-frame clones alone and is incomplete. The profile shows more than 50,000 clones, approximately 89% of them singletons. The CDR3 consists of 10 residues. CDR1 is DFQATT, CDR2 SNEGSKA, per germline (reference sequence). V lost 3 bases and J 5 bases, leaving 4 bases between the germline ends. The chain recombines TRBV20-1 with TRBJ1-1; D gene unclear. The sequences come from PBMCs, collected approximately four months after intestinal transplantation. The receptor's source is a human patient who received an intestinal transplant, so some T cells may come from the graft donor. CDR3 loop: CSARGTEAFF. Here the CDR3 DNA reads TGCAGTGCTAGGGGAACTGAAGCTTTCTTT.